The 30 T cell receptor beta chains below all came from one sample that was sequenced in a study of T cells in Graves' hyperthyroidism and ophthalmopathy. Regions amplified from RNA transcripts were the TCR beta CDR3 regions. The study used the HTBI primer set for a first-round RT-PCR of the TCR CDR3. TCRdb re-analysed the multiplex PCR reads in MiXCR, keeping a single row per CDR3 protein. The table records some 360,000 distinct CDR3 sequences, 11% to 15% of them present only once. The sample taken for sequencing was blood. These TCRs come from an older woman with Graves' hyperthyroidism.

With regard to this clonotype: A much more abundant neighbour one base away suggests this may be a read error. This chain joins TRBV20-1 and TRBJ2-7; D not resolved. The DNA end lines up better with TRBJ2-1; the J call may be wrong. This CDR3 spans 12 amino acids. Germline V gene sequence: CDR1 DFQATT, CDR2 SNEGSKA (reference sequence). In nucleotides, the CDR3 is TGCAGTGCTAGAGAGAAGGCCTACGAGCAGTTCTTC. Its translation: CSAREKAYEQFF.

This clonotype has more than one count but fewer than ten. The J gene is TRBJ2-4, the V gene TRBV20-1, with 9 bases aligning to TRBD2. Germline V gene sequence: CDR1 DFQATT, CDR2 SNEGSKA (reference sequence). The CDR3 totals 15 residues. The V gene end was trimmed by 3 bases and the J gene end by 9 bases; junction bases not matched to a gene: 12. The CDR3 DNA follows: TGCAGTGCTAGGGGGGTAGCTAGCGGGATCGGCATTCAGTACTTC. Amino acid sequence: CSARGVASGIGIQYF.

This chain joins TRBV10-3 and TRBJ2-3; D possibly corresponds to TRBD2 (6 bases). This CDR3 region has 15 residues. Between the trimmed V and J ends, which lost 0 bases and 7 bases, there was a span of 14 bases. CDR1 is ENHRY, CDR2 SYGVKD, per germline. As DNA, the CDR3 is TGTGCCATCAGTGAGTCGTTGCGGGGCGGAAATACGCAGTATTTT. As protein: CAISESLRGGNTQYF.

In this sample, this clonotype turned up many times. V gene TRBV6-1 combines with J gene TRBJ2-7, with D tentatively TRBD2 (6 bases). The CDR3 consists of 13 residues. V was cut by 5 bases and J by 7 bases, with 15 bases left in between. Germline lookup yields CDR1 MNHNS and CDR2 SASEGT. This CDR3 reads CASSRDWAGEQYF. For the CDR3, the DNA is TGTGCCAGCAGTAGGGACTGGGCGGGAGAGCAGTACTTC.

The rearrangement joins TRBV24-1 to TRBJ2-1; D unclear. The germline V gene has CDR1 KGHDR and CDR2 SFDVKD. Trimming pared 9 bases from V and 6 bases from J, leaving 5 bases between. The CDR3 has 10 amino acids. Written as DNA, the CDR3 is TGTGCCACCGGAACCAATGAGCAGTTCTTC. It codes for CATGTNEQFF.

The chain recombines TRBV11-3 with TRBJ2-6, with TRBD1 matching over 8 bases. The CDR3 totals 17 residues. Trimming at V came to 2 bases and at J to 4 bases, leaving 7 bases not matched to a gene. CDR1 SGHNT and CDR2 YENEEA come from the germline V gene. The CDR3: CASSLTQGAAGANVLTF. CDR3 coding DNA: TGTGCCAGCAGCTTAACCCAGGGGGCGGCCGGGGCCAACGTCCTGACTTTC.

The chain employs TRBV30 and TRBJ2-2, with no clear D. V lost 4 bases, J lost 2 bases, and 14 bases lay in between. Germline CDR1 and CDR2: GTSNPN and SVGIG (reference sequence). The CDR3 consists of 15 residues. The CDR3 region is CAWKSGSSNTGELFF. The CDR3 nucleotides read TGTGCCTGGAAATCTGGGTCGAGCAACACCGGGGAGCTGTTTTTT.

This clonotype was recorded many times. The genes are TRBV12-3 or TRBV12-4 and TRBJ1-6; no definite D call. The CDR3 is made up of 16 amino acids. Between the trimmed V and J ends, which lost 5 bases and 3 bases, there was a span of 14 bases. The DNA for the CDR3 is TGTGCCAGCAGTAACAGTCACCAAAACTATAATTCACCCCTCCACTTT. Encoded protein: CASSNSHQNYNSPLHF.

The V call is TRBV10-3, the J call TRBJ2-1, with TRBD2 matching 10 bases. Germline values: CDR1 ENHRY, CDR2 SYGVKD. The length of the CDR3 is 15 residues. Trimming removed 4 bases from V and 8 bases from J; junction bases left unmatched: 8. CDR3 coding DNA: TGTGCCATCAGTGTGCAGCGGGAGGGCCCCTATGAGCAGTTCTTC. It translates to CAISVQREGPYEQFF.

This clonotype has a count of ten or more. This chain links TRBV12-3 or TRBV12-4 with TRBJ1-1; D gene uncertain. The V gene lost 5 bases and the J gene lost 0 bases, with 10 bases spanning the gap. The CDR3 is made up of 14 amino acids. The CDR3 nucleotides are TGTGCCAGCAGTCCGGGCTACATGAACACTGAAGCTTTCTTT. Protein sequence: CASSPGYMNTEAFF.

The chain has TRBV9 and TRBJ2-5; 7 positions match TRBD1. Germline V lookup: CDR1 SGDLS, CDR2 YYNGEE. V dropped 3 bases and J dropped 5; count of bases not matched to a gene: 10. The CDR3 length is 15 residues. In DNA form, the CDR3 reads TGTGCCAGCAGCGGAACAGGGGTCTTAAGGGAGACCCAGTACTTC. It translates to CASSGTGVLRETQYF.

The chain joins TRBV19 to TRBJ1-2; possible D gene TRBD1, 5 bases. V was cut by 3 bases and J by 3 bases, with 8 bases left in between. The CDR3 is 13 amino acids. Per the germline V gene, CDR1 is LNHDA and CDR2 is SQIVND (reference sequence). The CDR3 reads CASSITTDYGYTF. CDR3 bases: TGTGCCAGTAGTATCACGACAGACTATGGCTACACCTTC.

This clonotype showed up just a few times. The chain recombines TRBV6-5 with TRBJ2-5, with D hard to call. This CDR3 contains 15 residues. Per the germline V gene, CDR1 is MNHEY and CDR2 is SVGAGI. Trimming shortened V by 0 bases and J by 1 base, and 9 bases separated the two germline ends. In nucleotides, the CDR3 is TGTGCCAGCAGTTACTCTATCCCGGGCCAAGAGACCCAGTACTTC. Residues: CASSYSIPGQETQYF.

Worth noting for this clonotype: Just one base apart from a much larger clone, this may be a read error. The chain recombines TRBV12-3 or TRBV12-4 with TRBJ2-1; TRBD2 matches 7 bases. V shed 5 bases, J shed 1 base, and the junction held 5 bases outside the gene matches. This CDR3 region has 15 residues. CDR3 region: CASSPRGGSYNEQFF. CDR3 DNA sequence: TGTGCCAGCAGTCCACGGGGAGGGTCCTACAATGAGCAGTTCTTC.

V usage is TRBV20-1 and J usage is TRBJ2-3, with 12 bases identical to TRBD2. The V gene's germline CDR1 is DFQATT and CDR2 SNEGSKA (reference sequence). The CDR3 totals 17 residues. V shed 0 bases and J 0 bases; nucleotides not matched to a gene: 4. The CDR3 DNA follows: TGCAGTGCTAGAGATTGGACTAGCGGGATTAGCACAGATACGCAGTATTTT. This gives the protein CSARDWTSGISTDTQYF.

As to this clonotype: The junction shows a germline mismatch at one end, possibly a read error. The V and J genes are TRBV11-2 and TRBJ2-5, with D maybe TRBD2 (5 bases). The CDR3 runs to 13 residues. Germline values: CDR1 SGHAT, CDR2 FQNNGV. Written as DNA, the CDR3 is TGCGCCAGCAGCCTTTGGGTGAGGGAGACCCAGCACTTC. Its translation is CASSLWVRETQHF.

This clonotype was picked up many times. The J gene is TRBJ2-1, the V gene TRBV12-3 or TRBV12-4; 9 bases are shared with TRBD2. Germline trimming cut 3 bases from V and 9 bases from J; bases unmatched to any gene: 6. The length of the CDR3 is 14 residues. The chain's CDR3 is CASSFRREGSEQFF. The CDR3, as DNA: TGTGCCAGCAGTTTCCGGCGGGAGGGGAGTGAGCAGTTCTTC.

The table lists this clonotype with many counts. V gene TRBV5-6 combines with J gene TRBJ2-1; tentative D call: TRBD1 (5 bases). The CDR3 runs 13 residues. CDR1 is SGHDT and CDR2 is YYEEEE in the germline V gene. Deletions cut 4 bases from V and 7 bases from J, with 12 bases between. The CDR3 DNA follows: TGTGCCAGCAGCCTTTATTCAGGGAATGAGCAGTTCTTC. Translated: CASSLYSGNEQFF.

This clonotype was detected many times. The V and J genes are TRBV30 and TRBJ2-7, with D hard to call. Trimming removed 5 bases from V and 9 bases from J, with 17 bases in between. This CDR3 is 12 amino acids long. From germline, CDR1 is GTSNPN and CDR2 SVGIG (reference sequence). The CDR3 sequence is CAWSRHEVGQYF. The CDR3 region has the DNA TGTGCCTGGTCGCGACATGAAGTTGGGCAGTACTTC.

There are many counts of this clonotype. The chain joins TRBV27 to TRBJ2-7; TRBD1 is a possible D gene (6 bases). CDR1 MNHEY and CDR2 SMNVEV come from the germline V gene (reference sequence). The CDR3 sequence is 13 residues long. The V gene lost 2 bases and the J gene lost 3 bases, with 8 bases spanning the gap. Written as DNA, the CDR3 is TGTGCCAGCAGTTTACAGGGGTACTACGAGCAGTACTTC. Protein product: CASSLQGYYEQYF.

At least ten counts were recorded for this clonotype. The chain employs TRBV20-1 and TRBJ2-5, with D possibly being TRBD1 or TRBD2 (6 bases each). CDR3 size: 13 residues. Deletions cut 3 bases from V and 2 bases from J, with 10 bases between. Per germline, CDR1 DFQATT and CDR2 SNEGSKA (reference sequence). Here the CDR3 reads CSARRGEQETQYF. The DNA of the CDR3 is TGCAGTGCTAGGAGGGGGGAACAAGAGACCCAGTACTTC.

There are a few counts of this clonotype. The chain links TRBV15 to TRBJ2-1; 9 nucleotides agree with TRBD2. This CDR3 region has 18 residues. Germline CDR1 reads LNHNV; CDR2 reads YYDKDF (reference sequence). J gave up 2 bases and V 5 bases, and 13 bases lay outside the gene matches. The CDR3 bases are TGTGCCACCAGCCCACTAGCGGGTATCTCAGACACCTACAATGAGCAGTTCTTC. It is translated as CATSPLAGISDTYNEQFF.

J is TRBJ2-2 and V is TRBV30, with 9 bases aligning to TRBD2. The CDR3 is made up of 13 amino acids. Germline loops: CDR1 GTSNPN, CDR2 SVGIG (reference sequence). The CDR3 region is CAGGRVGTGELFF. As DNA, the CDR3 is TGTGCGGGCGGGAGGGTCGGCACCGGGGAGCTGTTTTTT.

This clonotype came up a few times. CDR3 in amino acids: CASSPFGGAYNEQFF. In nucleotides, the CDR3 is TGTGCCAGCAGCCCCTTTGGGGGGGCCTACAATGAGCAGTTCTTC. The chain is built from TRBV7-3 and TRBJ2-1; 7 bases fit TRBD2. Germline V lookup: CDR1 SGHTA, CDR2 FQGTGA. The CDR3 has 15 residues. Trimming at V came to 5 bases and at J to 2 bases, leaving 6 bases not matched to a gene.

V gene TRBV6-5 combines with J gene TRBJ1-5; D call uncertain. Germline CDR1 MNHEY, CDR2 SVGAGI. The V end lost 2 bases, the J end lost 4 bases, and 3 bases lay between the germline ends. The CDR3 runs 12 residues. CDR3 loop: CASSYQNQPQHF. Here the CDR3 DNA reads TGTGCCAGCAGTTACCAAAATCAGCCCCAGCATTTT.

V usage is TRBV28 and J usage is TRBJ1-6; D not resolved. The CDR3 contains 14 residues. From germline, CDR1 is MDHEN and CDR2 SYDVKM. The ends were cut back, 2 bases at V and 8 bases at J, with 10 bases in the middle. This CDR3 is CASSLKGWDSPLHF. The CDR3 DNA reads as TGTGCCAGCAGTTTAAAGGGTTGGGATTCACCCCTCCACTTT.

This clonotype came up many times. The CDR3 sequence is CSARQHGGGTEAFF. CDR3 DNA sequence: TGCAGTGCTAGACAGCACGGGGGGGGCACTGAAGCTTTCTTT. V and J are TRBV20-1 and TRBJ1-1; D is perhaps TRBD1 (5 bases). The CDR3 has 14 residues. Trimming removed 2 bases at V and 4 bases at J, with 14 bases between. From germline, CDR1 is DFQATT and CDR2 SNEGSKA (reference sequence).

This clonotype was observed many times. The rearrangement joins TRBV5-1 to TRBJ2-1; a possible D gene is TRBD2 (6 bases). V lost 1 base and J 7 bases, leaving 24 bases between the germline ends. The CDR3 runs 18 residues. In germline, CDR1 is SGHRS, CDR2 YFSETQ. This CDR3 reads CASSLFPLGEAGVNEQFF. The CDR3 bases are TGCGCCAGCAGCTTGTTCCCTTTAGGGGAGGCGGGCGTAAATGAGCAGTTCTTC.

In this sample, this clonotype turned up many times. This chain links TRBV20-1 with TRBJ2-5, with 9 bases aligning to TRBD2. CDR3 length: 14 residues. The J segment lost 5 bases and the V segment lost 5 bases, leaving 9 bases of the junction unmatched. The germline gives CDR1 DFQATT, CDR2 SNEGSKA (reference sequence). The CDR3 DNA reads TGCAGTGCTCCAGCGGGAGGCCTCCCGGAGACCCAGTACTTC. It encodes CSAPAGGLPETQYF.

At least ten counts were recorded for this clonotype. This sequence joins TRBV11-2 and TRBJ2-1; D unclear. This CDR3 spans 13 amino acids. Trimming took 8 bases from V and 6 from J, leaving 14 bases between them. The germline V gene has CDR1 SGHAT and CDR2 FQNNGV. CDR3 sequence reads: CASDRAGFNEQFF. The CDR3 DNA reads TGTGCCAGCGACCGGGCCGGGTTCAATGAGCAGTTCTTC.